This section outlines one TCR beta chain sequence together with its context. All donors qualified as healthy HIV-negative adults and had experienced no recent acute infections or vaccinations. Naive CD4+ cells were CD45RA-selected; the remaining cells were memory. The record originates from a study of shared clonotypes between healthy human individuals. Whole-study context: Donors consisted of a couple of women and three men between 18 and 49.

In the original processing: ImmunoSEQ output held junction-only sequences without quality scores, so filtering differed. The repertoire was sequenced with immunoSEQ multiplex PCR; TCRdb's copy has only in-frame clones and lacks some. The V and J calls and the clone size are those of that table, but D and trimming were determined from the DNA. The sample lists about 1.5 million clones, over 95% seen once, with about 1.2% in the top ten. The CDR3 sequence is 16 residues long. V was pared by 4 bases and J by 5 bases, with 7 bases of the junction left unmatched. CDR1 and CDR2 (germline): SGDLS, YYNGEE. The chain carries TRBV9 and TRBJ2-3; 13 nucleotides align to TRBD2. This receptor was identified in a man younger than 40 in good health. The specimen was naive CD4+ T cells sorted from blood. Subset of the sample: CD45RA+ positively selected. Here the CDR3 reads CASSPRTSGSEDTQYF. As DNA, the CDR3 is TGTGCCAGCAGCCCCAGGACTAGCGGGAGTGAAGATACGCAGTATTTT.